This entry features one T cell receptor beta chain sequence. The data belong to a study of T cell changes during pregnancy in multiple sclerosis. The table came from immunoSEQ multiplex PCR; TCRdb's copy has only in-frame clones and leaves some out. The sample lists 90,000 or so clones, approximately 95% occurring once. The CDR3 contains 15 residues. Deletions cut 2 bases from V and 0 bases from J, with 8 bases between. Germline V gene data show CDR1 as MDHEN and CDR2 as SYDVKM. The source of this sequence is a female donor in good health, enrolled as a control in a pregnancy study. The chain carries TRBV28 and TRBJ2-1; D is perhaps TRBD1 (6 bases). Sample: peripheral blood, taken after pregnancy. CDR3 loop: CASSLGQSSYNEQFF. For the CDR3, the DNA is TGTGCCAGCAGTTTAGGACAGTCCTCCTACAATGAGCAGTTCTTC. Looking up the rest from reference TRBV28 and TRBJ2-1 gives the full variable domain: DVKVTQSSRYLVKRTGEKVFLECVQDMDHENMFWYRQDPGLGLRLIYFSYDVKMKEKGDIPEGYSVSREKKERFSLILESASTNQTSMYLCASSLGQSSYNEQFFGPGTRLTVL.